The 3 T cell receptor beta chains below were found in one sample sequenced in a study of siplizumab effects on memory and regulatory T cells. Only in-frame clones appear in the TCRdb table, and some are missing; sequencing was by immunoSEQ multiplex PCR. The table includes 95,000 to 100,000 clones, around nine tenths detected once. Sequencing input: non-Treg CD4+ T cells sorted from blood. These receptors were taken from a human donor in good health.

This sequence joins TRBV7-2 and TRBJ2-5, with 8 bases that match TRBD2. Losses at the gene ends were 5 bases for V and 5 bases for J; bases not matched to a gene: 7. The germline V gene has CDR1 SGHTA and CDR2 FQGNSA. The CDR3 loop spans 14 amino acids. CDR3 amino acids: CASSPGLGGETQYF. For the CDR3, the DNA is TGTGCCAGCAGCCCGGGACTAGGTGGCGAGACCCAGTACTTC.

CDR3 protein: CASSLAPVLSGNEQFF. The CDR3 coding sequence is TGTGCCAGCAGCTTAGCGCCAGTGCTCTCTGGGAATGAGCAGTTCTTC. The chain couples TRBV7-6 to TRBJ2-1; no reliable D call. The CDR3 length is 16 residues. The V and J ends lost 0 bases and 7 bases respectively, with 16 bases between them. Germline lookup yields CDR1 SGHVS and CDR2 FNYEAQ.

This clone showed up just once. The chain joins TRBV5-1 to TRBJ2-1; D possibly uses TRBD1 or TRBD2 (5 bases each). CDR1 is SGHRS, CDR2 YFSETQ, per germline. This CDR3 region has 17 residues. V was clipped by 2 bases and J by 5 bases, with 20 bases between them. CDR3 loop: CASSFRLGRGADNEQFF. The CDR3 DNA reads as TGCGCCAGCAGCTTTAGGTTAGGCCGAGGGGCTGACAATGAGCAGTTCTTC.